This TCR beta chain was observed in a study of blood T cell repertoires in COVID-19. Participants reported their clinical history, and cohort assignment relied on those reports. Authors' methods: Amplified reference gene primers provided the basis for estimating nucleated cell counts. The data were produced by immunoSEQ multiplex PCR, yet TCRdb's version contains in-frame clones alone and is incomplete. Clone size and V and J calls were adopted from that table, with D and trimming inferred from the DNA. This sample carries roughly 160,000 clones, roughly 80% of them seen once, and the ten largest clones take 5.6%. Germline trimming cut 3 bases from V and 7 bases from J; bases unmatched to any gene: 9. This CDR3 spans 15 amino acids. CDR1 and CDR2 (germline): SGDLS, YYNGEE.

Sequenced: PBMCs or T cells enriched from blood (not recorded which). This clonotype was sampled from a woman aged 40 to 49 with acute COVID-19. The chain is built from TRBV9 and TRBJ2-2, with 7 nucleotides matching TRBD2. As DNA, the CDR3 is TGTGCCAGCAGCGAGGCGGCGGGAGCGTTCGGGGAGCTGTTTTTT. Translation: CASSEAAGAFGELFF.